This T cell receptor (beta chain) was profiled in a study of chemoradiotherapy in HPV16-positive cancers (dated by TCRdb to between 2020 and 2023). Regarding the research as a whole: Using functional T-cell assays on cells from two HPV16-positive patients, the researchers defined candidate HPV-specific T-cell clones and common TCR motifs. The candidate HPV-specific TCRs and motifs were subsequently tracked in TCR repertoires obtained from approximately 91 patients with HPV-related cancers. The study asked whether T-cell immunity against the HPV oncoproteins E6 and E7 changes during chemoradiotherapy and whether it affects survival. The research as a whole found: The functional definition of HPV-specific T cells was derived from only a couple of HPV16-positive patients, and the survival association was reported for HPV16-positive patients. Improved recurrence-free survival in HPV16-positive patients was associated with expansion of HPV-responsive T cells during chemoradiotherapy. Expansion of candidate HPV-specific clones and E7-related TCR motifs was observed in the tumor microenvironment during treatment, whereas no such expansion was observed for non-HPV-specific T cells.

The germline V gene (reference sequence) specifies MNHEY as CDR1 and SMNVEV as CDR2. The CDR3 covers 12 residues, taking in both the cysteine and the phenylalanine. Only CDR3 DNA is held: 36 bases, read in frame from base 1. Because repertoires were sampled repeatedly during chemoradiotherapy, clonal expansion in the tumor microenvironment could be followed. Library preparation used the immunoSEQ multiplex PCR assay. The table comes from immuneACCESS by way of TCRdb, which keeps in-frame sequences with V and J called. Part of the clones is missing from these tables; in studies checked, under half for an unresolved V gene and the rest for unknown reasons. Present in this sample are about 970 clones, approximately 88% of which were seen just once. The ten largest clonotypes hold roughly 8.8% of the sample. This clone has just a few counts. Its antigen is still unknown. The junction does not match germline at one end; this may be a read error.

The sequence links TRBV27 to TRBJ1-1; a tentative D match to TRBD1 spans 6 bases. The sample was tumor tissue, taken from a patient who underwent chemoradiotherapy. This receptor was identified in a human donor with HPV-associated anogenital cancer. The CDR3 reads as follows: CASKRGNAEAFF. The DNA is as follows: TGTGCCAGCAAGAGGGGGAACGCTGAAGCTTTCTTT.